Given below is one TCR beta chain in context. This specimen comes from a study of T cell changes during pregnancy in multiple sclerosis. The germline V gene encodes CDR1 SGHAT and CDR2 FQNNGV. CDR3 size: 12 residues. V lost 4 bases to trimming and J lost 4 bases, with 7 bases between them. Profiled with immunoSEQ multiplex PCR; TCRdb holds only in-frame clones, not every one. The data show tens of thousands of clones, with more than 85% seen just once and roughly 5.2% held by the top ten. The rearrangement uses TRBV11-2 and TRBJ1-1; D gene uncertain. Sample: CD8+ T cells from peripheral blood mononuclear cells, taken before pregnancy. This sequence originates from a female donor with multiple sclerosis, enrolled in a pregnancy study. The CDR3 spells CASSWGGTEAFF. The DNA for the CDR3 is TGTGCCAGCAGCTGGGGAGGCACTGAAGCTTTCTTT.